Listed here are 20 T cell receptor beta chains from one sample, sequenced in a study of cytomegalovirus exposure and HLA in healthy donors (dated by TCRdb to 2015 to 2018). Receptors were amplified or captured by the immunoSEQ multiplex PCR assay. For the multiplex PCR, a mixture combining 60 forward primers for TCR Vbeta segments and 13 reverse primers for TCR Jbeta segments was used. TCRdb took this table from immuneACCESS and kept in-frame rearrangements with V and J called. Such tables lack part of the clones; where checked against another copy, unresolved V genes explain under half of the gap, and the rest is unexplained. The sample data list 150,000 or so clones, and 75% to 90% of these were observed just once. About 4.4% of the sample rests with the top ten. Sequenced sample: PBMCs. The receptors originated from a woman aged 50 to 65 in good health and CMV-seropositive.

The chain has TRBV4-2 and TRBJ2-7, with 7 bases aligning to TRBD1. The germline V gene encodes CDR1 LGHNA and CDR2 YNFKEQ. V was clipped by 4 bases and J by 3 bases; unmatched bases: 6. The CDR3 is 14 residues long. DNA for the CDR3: TGTGCCAGCAGCCCAGGGGGACAGCTCTACGAGCAGTACTTC. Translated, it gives CASSPGGQLYEQYF.

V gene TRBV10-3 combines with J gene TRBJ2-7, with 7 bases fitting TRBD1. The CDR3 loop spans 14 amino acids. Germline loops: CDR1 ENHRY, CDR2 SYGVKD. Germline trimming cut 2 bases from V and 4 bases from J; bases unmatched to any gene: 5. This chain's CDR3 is CAISEDRELYEQYF. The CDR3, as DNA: TGTGCCATCAGTGAGGACAGGGAATTGTACGAGCAGTACTTC.

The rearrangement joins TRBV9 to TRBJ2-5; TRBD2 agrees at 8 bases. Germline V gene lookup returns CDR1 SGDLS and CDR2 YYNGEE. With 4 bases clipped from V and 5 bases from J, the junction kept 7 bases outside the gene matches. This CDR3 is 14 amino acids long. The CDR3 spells CASSTLTSVETQYF. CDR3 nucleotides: TGTGCCAGCAGCACATTGACTAGCGTGGAGACCCAGTACTTC.

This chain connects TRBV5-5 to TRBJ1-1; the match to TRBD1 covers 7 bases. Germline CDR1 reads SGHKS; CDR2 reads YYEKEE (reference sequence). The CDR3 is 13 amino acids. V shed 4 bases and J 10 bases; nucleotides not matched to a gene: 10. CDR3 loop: CASSLGQVDGAFF. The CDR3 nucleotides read TGTGCCAGCAGCCTTGGACAGGTGGATGGAGCTTTCTTT.

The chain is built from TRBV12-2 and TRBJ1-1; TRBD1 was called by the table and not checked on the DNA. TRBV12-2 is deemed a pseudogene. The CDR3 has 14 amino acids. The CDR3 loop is CASRPPMLNTEAFF. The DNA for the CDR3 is TGTGCAAGTCGCCCCCCAATGTTGAACACTGAAGCTTTCTTT.

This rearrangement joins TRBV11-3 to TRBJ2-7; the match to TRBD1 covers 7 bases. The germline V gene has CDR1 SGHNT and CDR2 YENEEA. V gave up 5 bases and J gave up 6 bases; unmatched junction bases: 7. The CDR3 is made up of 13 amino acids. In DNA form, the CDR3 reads TGTGCCAGCAGCCTTAAGGGGGCGGGCGAGCAGTACTTC. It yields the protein CASSLKGAGEQYF.

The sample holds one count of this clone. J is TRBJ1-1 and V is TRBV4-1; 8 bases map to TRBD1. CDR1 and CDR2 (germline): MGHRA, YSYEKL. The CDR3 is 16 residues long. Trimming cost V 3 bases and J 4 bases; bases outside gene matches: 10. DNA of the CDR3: TGCGCCAGCAGCCAGGTCTTGACAGGGGCGGCCACTGAAGCTTTCTTT. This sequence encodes CASSQVLTGAATEAFF.

The CDR3 region is CASASPGQGVYEQYF. CDR3 coding DNA: TGTGCCAGCGCGTCACCGGGACAGGGCGTTTACGAGCAGTACTTC. This chain uses TRBV18 with TRBJ2-7; TRBD1 matches at 9 bases. This CDR3 comprises 15 residues. V lost 8 bases to trimming and J lost 4 bases; unmatched junction nucleotides: 12. Germline loops: CDR1 KGHSH, CDR2 LQKENI.

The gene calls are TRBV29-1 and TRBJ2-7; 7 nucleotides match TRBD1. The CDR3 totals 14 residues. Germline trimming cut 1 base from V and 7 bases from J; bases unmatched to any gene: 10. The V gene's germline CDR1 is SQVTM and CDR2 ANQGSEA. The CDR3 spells CSVEVGTAEWEQYF. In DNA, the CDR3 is TGCAGCGTTGAAGTGGGGACAGCCGAATGGGAGCAGTACTTC.

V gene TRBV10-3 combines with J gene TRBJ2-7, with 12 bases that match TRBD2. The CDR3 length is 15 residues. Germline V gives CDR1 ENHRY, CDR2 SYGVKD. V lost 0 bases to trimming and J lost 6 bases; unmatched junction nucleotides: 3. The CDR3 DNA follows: TGTGCCATCAGTGAGTCCACTAGCGGGAGGACCGAGCAGTACTTC. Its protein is CAISESTSGRTEQYF.

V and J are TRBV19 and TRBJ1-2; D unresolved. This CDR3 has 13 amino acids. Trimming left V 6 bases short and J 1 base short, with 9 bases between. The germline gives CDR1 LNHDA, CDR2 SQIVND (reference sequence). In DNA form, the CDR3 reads TGTGCCAGTAGCGACAATTATAACTATGGCTACACCTTC. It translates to CASSDNYNYGYTF.

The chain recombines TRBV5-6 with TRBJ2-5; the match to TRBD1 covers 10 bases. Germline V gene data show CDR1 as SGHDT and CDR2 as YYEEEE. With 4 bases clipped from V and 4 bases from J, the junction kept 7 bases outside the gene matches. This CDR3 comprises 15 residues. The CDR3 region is CASSPRTGGTETQYF. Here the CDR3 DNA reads TGTGCCAGCAGCCCCCGGACAGGGGGTACAGAGACCCAGTACTTC.

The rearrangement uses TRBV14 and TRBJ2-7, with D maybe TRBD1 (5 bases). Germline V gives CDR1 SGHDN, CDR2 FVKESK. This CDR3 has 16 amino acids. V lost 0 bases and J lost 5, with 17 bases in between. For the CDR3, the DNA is TGTGCCAGCAGCCAAGATCCAGGGAACCTCCCGGACGAGCAGTACTTC. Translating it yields CASSQDPGNLPDEQYF.

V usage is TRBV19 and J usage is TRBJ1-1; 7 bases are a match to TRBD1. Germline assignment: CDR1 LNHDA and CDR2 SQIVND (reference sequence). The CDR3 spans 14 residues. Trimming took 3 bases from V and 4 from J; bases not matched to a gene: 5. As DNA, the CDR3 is TGTGCCAGTAGTATTGACAGGGATGTCACTGAAGCTTTCTTT. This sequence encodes CASSIDRDVTEAFF. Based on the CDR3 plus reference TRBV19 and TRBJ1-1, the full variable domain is DGGITQSPKYLFRKEGQNVTLSCEQNLNHDAMYWYRQDPGQGLRLIYYSQIVNDFQKGDIAEGYSVSREKKESFPLTVTSAQKNPTAFYLCASSIDRDVTEAFFGQGTRLTVV.

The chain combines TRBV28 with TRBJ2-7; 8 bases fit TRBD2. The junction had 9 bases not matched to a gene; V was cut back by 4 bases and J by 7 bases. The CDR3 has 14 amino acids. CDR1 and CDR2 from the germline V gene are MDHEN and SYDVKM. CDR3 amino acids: CASSSKTSAGEQYF. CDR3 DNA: TGTGCCAGCAGTTCAAAGACTAGCGCAGGGGAGCAGTACTTC.

CDR3 residues: CASSATGGNEKLFF. CDR3 coding DNA: TGTGCCAGCAGCGCTACAGGGGGGAATGAAAAACTGTTTTTT. V is TRBV11-2 and J is TRBJ1-4, with 8 bases that match TRBD1. This CDR3 region has 14 residues. The junction had 4 bases not matched to a gene; V was cut back by 5 bases and J by 5 bases. Germline CDR1 and CDR2: SGHAT and FQNNGV.

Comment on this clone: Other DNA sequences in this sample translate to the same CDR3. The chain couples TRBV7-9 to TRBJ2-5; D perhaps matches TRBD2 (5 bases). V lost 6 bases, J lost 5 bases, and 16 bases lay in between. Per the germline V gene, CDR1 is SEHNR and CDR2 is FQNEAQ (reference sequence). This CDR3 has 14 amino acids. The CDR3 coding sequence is TGTGCCAGCAGAAAAAAGGACTTCCGGGAGACCCAGTACTTC. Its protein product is CASRKKDFRETQYF.

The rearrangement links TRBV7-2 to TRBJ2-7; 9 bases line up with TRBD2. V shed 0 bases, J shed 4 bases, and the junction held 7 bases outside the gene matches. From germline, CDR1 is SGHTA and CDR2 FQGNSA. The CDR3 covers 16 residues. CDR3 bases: TGTGCCAGCAGCTTAGCGCCGATAGCGGGGGAGTACGAGCAGTACTTC. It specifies CASSLAPIAGEYEQYF.

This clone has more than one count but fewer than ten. The CDR3 nucleotides are TGTGCCACCCTGGCAGGGTCGTCGAATGAGCAGTTCTTC. This gives the protein CATLAGSSNEQFF. The chain carries TRBV7-9 and TRBJ2-1, with D possibly being TRBD1 (5 bases). CDR1 is SEHNR, CDR2 FQNEAQ, per germline (reference sequence). Between the trimmed V and J ends, which lost 10 bases and 7 bases, there was a span of 17 bases. The CDR3 has 13 residues. Looking up the rest from reference TRBV7-9 and TRBJ2-1 gives the full variable domain: DTGVSQNPRHKITKRGQNVTFRCDPISEHNRLYWYRQTLGQGPEFLTYFQNEAQLEKSRLLSDRFSAERPKGSFSTLEIQRTEQGDSAMYLCATLAGSSNEQFFGPGTRLTVL.

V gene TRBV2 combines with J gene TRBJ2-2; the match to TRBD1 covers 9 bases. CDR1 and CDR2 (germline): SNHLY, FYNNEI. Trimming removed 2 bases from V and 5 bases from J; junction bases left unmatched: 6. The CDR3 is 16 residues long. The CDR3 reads CASSELGTGKTGELFF. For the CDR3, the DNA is TGTGCCAGCAGTGAATTGGGGACAGGGAAAACCGGGGAGCTGTTTTTT.